This TCR beta chain is drawn from a study of T-cell reconstitution after alpha-beta-depleted transplantation in children. Unique molecular identifiers tagged the TCRbeta library. TCRdb processed the PCR reads anew with MiXCR; each CDR3 protein has one entry. The table lists 400,000 to 500,000 distinct CDR3 sequences, around 9.9% of them singletons. This clonotype was seen more than once but under ten times. Germline-derived CDR1 and CDR2 are SGHAT and FQNNGV. The CDR3 is 17 residues long. Trimming pared 0 bases from V and 4 bases from J, leaving 17 bases between. This receptor was identified in a human donor who donated a stem cell graft to a child with acute myeloid leukemia. The V call is TRBV11-2, the J call TRBJ2-3; no reliable D call. Sequenced material: PBMCs from the stem cell graft donor, taken from the stem cell graft. Here the CDR3 reads CASSLEGLERWADTQYF. The CDR3 DNA reads TGTGCCAGCAGCTTAGAGGGATTGGAGAGATGGGCAGATACGCAGTATTTT.